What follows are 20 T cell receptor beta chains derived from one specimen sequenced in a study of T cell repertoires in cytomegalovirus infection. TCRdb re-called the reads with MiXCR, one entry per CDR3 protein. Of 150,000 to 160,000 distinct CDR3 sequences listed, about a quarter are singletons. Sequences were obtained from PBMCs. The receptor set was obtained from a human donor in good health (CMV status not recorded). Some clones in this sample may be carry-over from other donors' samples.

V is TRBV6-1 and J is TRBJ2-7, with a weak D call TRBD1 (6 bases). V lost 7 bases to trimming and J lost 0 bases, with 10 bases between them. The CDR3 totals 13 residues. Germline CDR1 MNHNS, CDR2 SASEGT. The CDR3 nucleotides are TGTGCCAGCACCGGGGACACCTCCTACGAGCAGTACTTC. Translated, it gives CASTGDTSYEQYF.

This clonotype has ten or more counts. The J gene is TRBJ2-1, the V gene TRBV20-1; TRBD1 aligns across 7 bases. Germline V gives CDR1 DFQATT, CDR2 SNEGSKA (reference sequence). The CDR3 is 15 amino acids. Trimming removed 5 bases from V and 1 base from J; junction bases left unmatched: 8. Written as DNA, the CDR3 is TGCAGTGCTCTCGGGACAGTCCGATCCTACAATGAGCAGTTCTTC. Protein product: CSALGTVRSYNEQFF.

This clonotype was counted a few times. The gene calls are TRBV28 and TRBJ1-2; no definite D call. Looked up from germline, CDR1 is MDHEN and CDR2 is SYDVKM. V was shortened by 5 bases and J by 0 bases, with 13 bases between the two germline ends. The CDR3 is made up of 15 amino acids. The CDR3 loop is CASSPKGPTNYGYTF. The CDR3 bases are TGTGCCAGCAGTCCTAAGGGCCCTACTAACTATGGCTACACCTTC.

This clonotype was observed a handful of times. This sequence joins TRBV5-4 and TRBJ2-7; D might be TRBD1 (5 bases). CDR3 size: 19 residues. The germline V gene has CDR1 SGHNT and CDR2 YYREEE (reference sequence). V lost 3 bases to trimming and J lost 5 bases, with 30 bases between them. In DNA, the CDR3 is TGTGCCAGCAGCTCTCCCTCGGACATTGGCTCACGCCTGTCACACGAGCAGTACTTC. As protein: CASSSPSDIGSRLSHEQYF.

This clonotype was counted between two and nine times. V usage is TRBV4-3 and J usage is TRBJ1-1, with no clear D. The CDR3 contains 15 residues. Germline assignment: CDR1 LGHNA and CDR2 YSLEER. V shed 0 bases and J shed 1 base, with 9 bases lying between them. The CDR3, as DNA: TGCGCCAGCAGCCAAGATCGGCTAGAGAACACTGAAGCTTTCTTT. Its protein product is CASSQDRLENTEAFF.

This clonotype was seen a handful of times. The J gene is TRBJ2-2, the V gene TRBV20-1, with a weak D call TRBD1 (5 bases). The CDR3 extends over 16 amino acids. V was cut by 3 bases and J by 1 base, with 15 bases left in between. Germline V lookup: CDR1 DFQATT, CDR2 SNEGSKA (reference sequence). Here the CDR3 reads CSARGPRQMNTGELFF. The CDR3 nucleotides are TGCAGTGCTAGGGGTCCGAGACAGATGAACACCGGGGAGCTGTTTTTT.

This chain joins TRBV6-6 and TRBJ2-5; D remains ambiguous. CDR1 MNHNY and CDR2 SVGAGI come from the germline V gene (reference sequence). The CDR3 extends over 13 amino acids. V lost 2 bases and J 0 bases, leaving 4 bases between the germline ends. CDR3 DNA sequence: TGTGCCAGCAGTTACATATACCAAGAGACCCAGTACTTC. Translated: CASSYIYQETQYF.

The chain's CDR3 is CASSRQFRETQYF. DNA for the CDR3: TGTGCCAGCAGCCGGCAGTTTCGAGAGACCCAGTACTTC. The rearrangement uses TRBV14 and TRBJ2-5; D gene unclear. Germline assignment: CDR1 SGHDN and CDR2 FVKESK. The CDR3 is 13 residues long. V lost 4 bases to trimming and J lost 4 bases, with 10 bases between them.

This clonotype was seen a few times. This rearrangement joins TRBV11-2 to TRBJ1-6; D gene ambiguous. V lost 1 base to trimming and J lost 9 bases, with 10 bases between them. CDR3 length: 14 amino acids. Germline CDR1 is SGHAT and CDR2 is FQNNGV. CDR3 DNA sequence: TGTGCCAGCAGCTTAGCCCAGGCCGGTTCACCCCTCCACTTT. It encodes CASSLAQAGSPLHF. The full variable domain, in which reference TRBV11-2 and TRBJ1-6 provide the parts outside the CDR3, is EAGVAQSPRYKIIEKRQSVAFWCNPISGHATLYWYQQILGQGPKLLIQFQNNGVVDDSQLPKDRFSAERLKGVDSTLKIQPAKLEDSAVYLCASSLAQAGSPLHFGNGTRLTVT.

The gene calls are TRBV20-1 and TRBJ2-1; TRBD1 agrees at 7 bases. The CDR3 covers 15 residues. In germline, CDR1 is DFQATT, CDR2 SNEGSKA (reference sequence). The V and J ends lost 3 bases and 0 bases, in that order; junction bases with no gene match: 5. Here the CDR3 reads CSASGTESSYNEQFF. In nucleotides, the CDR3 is TGCAGTGCTAGTGGGACAGAGAGCTCCTACAATGAGCAGTTCTTC.

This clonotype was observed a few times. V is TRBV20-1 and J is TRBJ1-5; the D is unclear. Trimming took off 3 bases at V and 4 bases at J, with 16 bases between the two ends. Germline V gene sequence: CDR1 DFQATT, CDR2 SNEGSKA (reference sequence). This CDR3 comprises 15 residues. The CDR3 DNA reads TGCAGTGCTAGTGCCCCTGGGGAGGGAAATCAGCCCCAGCATTTT. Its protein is CSASAPGEGNQPQHF.

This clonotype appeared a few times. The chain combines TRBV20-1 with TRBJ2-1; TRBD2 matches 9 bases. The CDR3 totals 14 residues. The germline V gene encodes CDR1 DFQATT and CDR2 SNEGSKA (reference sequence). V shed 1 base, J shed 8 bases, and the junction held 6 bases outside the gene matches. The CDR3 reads CSARGSSGVYEQFF. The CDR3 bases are TGCAGTGCTAGAGGCTCTAGCGGGGTTTATGAGCAGTTCTTC.

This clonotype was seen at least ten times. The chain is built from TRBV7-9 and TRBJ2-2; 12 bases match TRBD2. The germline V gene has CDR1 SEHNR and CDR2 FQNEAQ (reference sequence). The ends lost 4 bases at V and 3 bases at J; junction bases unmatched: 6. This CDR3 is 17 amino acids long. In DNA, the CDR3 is TGTGCCAGCAGCTCCCAGACTAGCGGGAGTGACACCGGGGAGCTGTTTTTT. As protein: CASSSQTSGSDTGELFF.

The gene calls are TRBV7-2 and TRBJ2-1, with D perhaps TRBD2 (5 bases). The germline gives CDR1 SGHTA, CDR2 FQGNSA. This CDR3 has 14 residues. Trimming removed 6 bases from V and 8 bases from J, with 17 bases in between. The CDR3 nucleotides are TGTGCCAGCAGGCTCTCGGGGAGTAATCATGAGCAGTTCTTC. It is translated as CASRLSGSNHEQFF.

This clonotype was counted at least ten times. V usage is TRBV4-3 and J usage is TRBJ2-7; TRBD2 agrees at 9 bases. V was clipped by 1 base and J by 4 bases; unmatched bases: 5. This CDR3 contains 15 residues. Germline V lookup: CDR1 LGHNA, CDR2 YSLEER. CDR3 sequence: CASSQGAGGPYEQYF. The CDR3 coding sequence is TGCGCCAGCAGCCAAGGGGCGGGAGGGCCGTACGAGCAGTACTTC.

CDR3 residues: CASSSLRERVQDGYTF. The DNA of the CDR3 is TGTGCCAGCAGCAGTTTGCGGGAAAGGGTGCAGGATGGCTACACCTTC. The chain joins TRBV28 to TRBJ1-2; D not certain. CDR1 and CDR2 from the germline V gene are MDHEN and SYDVKM. V lost 6 bases and J 6 bases, leaving 23 bases between the germline ends. CDR3 length equals 16 residues.

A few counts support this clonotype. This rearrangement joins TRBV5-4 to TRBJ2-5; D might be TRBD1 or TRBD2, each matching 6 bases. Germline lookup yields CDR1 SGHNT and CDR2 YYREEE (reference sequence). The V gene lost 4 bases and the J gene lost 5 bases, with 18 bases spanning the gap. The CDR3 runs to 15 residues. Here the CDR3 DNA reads TGTGCCAGCAGCCCCCCTGGGGGGCGTGATGAGACCCAGTACTTC. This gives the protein CASSPPGGRDETQYF.

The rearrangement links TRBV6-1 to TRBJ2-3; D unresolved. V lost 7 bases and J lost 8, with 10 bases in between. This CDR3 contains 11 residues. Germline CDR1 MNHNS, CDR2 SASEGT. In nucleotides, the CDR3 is TGTGCCAGCATACGGATCGGTACGCAGTATTTT. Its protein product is CASIRIGTQYF.

In DNA, the CDR3 is TGTGCCAGCAGCTTCGGACGTAATGGCTACACCTTC. The encoded protein is CASSFGRNGYTF. The rearrangement links TRBV11-2 to TRBJ1-2, with unresolved D. Germline-derived CDR1 and CDR2 are SGHAT and FQNNGV. The CDR3 totals 12 residues. V dropped 3 bases and J dropped 6 bases, with 8 bases sitting between them.

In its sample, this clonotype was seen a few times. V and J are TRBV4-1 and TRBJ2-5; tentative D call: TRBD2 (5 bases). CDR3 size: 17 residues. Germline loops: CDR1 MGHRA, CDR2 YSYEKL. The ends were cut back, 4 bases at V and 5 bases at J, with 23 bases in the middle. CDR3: CASSLMLGDSVMETQYF. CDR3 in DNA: TGCGCCAGCAGCCTAATGCTCGGGGATTCCGTCATGGAGACCCAGTACTTC.